The table lists the clone carrying this TCR beta chain with a count of one. This sample is part of a study of blood T cell repertoires in COVID-19. The CDR3 has 15 amino acids. Germline loops: CDR1 LNHDA, CDR2 SQIVND (reference sequence). Trimming left V 5 bases short and J 5 bases short, with 18 bases between. Authors' processing steps: Quantification of nucleated cells was approximated via reference gene primer amplification. The method was immunoSEQ multiplex PCR; TCRdb's version includes in-frame clones alone and lacks a portion of them. V and J calls and clone size come straight from that table; D and trimming were deduced from the DNA. The sample lists about 360,000 clones; over 65% were seen once.

Sequences were obtained from peripheral blood. The receptor was derived from a human donor with acute or convalescent COVID-19. The donor label of this sample is uncertain. This chain links TRBV19 with TRBJ2-5; TRBD1 is a possible D gene (6 bases). CDR3 nucleotides: TGTGCCAGTAGTGCAGGGGACCGCAGAAGGGAGACCCAGTACTTC. This codes for CASSAGDRRRETQYF.